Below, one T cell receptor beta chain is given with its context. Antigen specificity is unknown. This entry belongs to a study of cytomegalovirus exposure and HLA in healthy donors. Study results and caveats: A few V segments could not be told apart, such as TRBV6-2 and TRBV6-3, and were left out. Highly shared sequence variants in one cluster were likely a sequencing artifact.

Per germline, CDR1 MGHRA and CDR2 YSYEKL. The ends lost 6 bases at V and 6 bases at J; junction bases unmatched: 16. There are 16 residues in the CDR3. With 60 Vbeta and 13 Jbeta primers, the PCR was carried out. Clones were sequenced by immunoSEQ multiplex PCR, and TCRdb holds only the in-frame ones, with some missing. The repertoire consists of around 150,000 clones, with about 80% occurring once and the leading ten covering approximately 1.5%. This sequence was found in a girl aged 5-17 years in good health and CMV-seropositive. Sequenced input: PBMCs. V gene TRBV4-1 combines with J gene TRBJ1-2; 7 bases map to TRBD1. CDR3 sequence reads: CASRQGGRGGRDGYTF. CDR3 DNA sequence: TGCGCCAGCAGGCAGGGGGGTCGGGGGGGAAGAGATGGCTACACCTTC.